The clone carrying this T cell receptor (beta chain) appeared once. Germline loops: CDR1 LNHDA, CDR2 SQIVND (reference sequence). This CDR3 spans 13 amino acids. V lost 8 bases and J lost 4; bases outside the gene matches: 6. This record comes from a study of Ad26.COV2.S vaccination and SARS-CoV-2 variants. Study-level information: Of the COV1001 trial arms, the Ad26.COV2.S arm included the donor. In the study, Ad26.COV2.S was injected intramuscularly once, or twice 56 days apart.

Some clones are missing from TCRdb's copy, which holds only in-frame ones; the method was immunoSEQ multiplex PCR. The table shows hundreds of thousands of clones, with around 86% occurring only once. Treatment described: roughly 19 received Ad26.COV2.S at low or high dose, single or two shots; several received placebo; per-sample allocation not given. Sample collection was performed on day 63 after the first vaccine or placebo injection. An 18-55-year-old adult in Boston served as donor. Expressing Wuhan-strain SARS-CoV-2 spike, an Ad26 vector served as the vaccine. This TCR derives from a person between 18 and 65 years old who received the Ad26.COV2.S COVID-19 vaccine or a placebo. The chain joins TRBV19 to TRBJ2-7; TRBD1 matches at 9 bases. The starting material was peripheral blood, obtained in a trial of Ad26.COV2.S vaccine versus placebo. CDR3 in amino acids: CASGLGQGYEQYF. CDR3 nucleotide sequence: TGTGCCAGTGGACTGGGACAGGGTTACGAGCAGTACTTC.